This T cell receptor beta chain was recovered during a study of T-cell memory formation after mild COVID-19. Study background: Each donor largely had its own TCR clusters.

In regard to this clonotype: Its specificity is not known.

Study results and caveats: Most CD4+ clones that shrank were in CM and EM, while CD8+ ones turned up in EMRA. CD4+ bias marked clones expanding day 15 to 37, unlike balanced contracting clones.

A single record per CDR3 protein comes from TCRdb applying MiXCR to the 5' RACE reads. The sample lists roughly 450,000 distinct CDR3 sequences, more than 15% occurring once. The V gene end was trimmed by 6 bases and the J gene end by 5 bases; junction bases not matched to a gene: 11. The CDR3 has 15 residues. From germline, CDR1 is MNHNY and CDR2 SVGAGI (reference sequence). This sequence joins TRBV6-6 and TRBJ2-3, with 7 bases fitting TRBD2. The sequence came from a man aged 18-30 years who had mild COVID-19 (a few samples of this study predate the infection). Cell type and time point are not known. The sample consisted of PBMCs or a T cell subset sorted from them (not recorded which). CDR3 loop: CASSLRTTGGDTQYF. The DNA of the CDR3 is TGTGCCAGCAGCTTACGAACTACGGGGGGAGATACGCAGTATTTT.